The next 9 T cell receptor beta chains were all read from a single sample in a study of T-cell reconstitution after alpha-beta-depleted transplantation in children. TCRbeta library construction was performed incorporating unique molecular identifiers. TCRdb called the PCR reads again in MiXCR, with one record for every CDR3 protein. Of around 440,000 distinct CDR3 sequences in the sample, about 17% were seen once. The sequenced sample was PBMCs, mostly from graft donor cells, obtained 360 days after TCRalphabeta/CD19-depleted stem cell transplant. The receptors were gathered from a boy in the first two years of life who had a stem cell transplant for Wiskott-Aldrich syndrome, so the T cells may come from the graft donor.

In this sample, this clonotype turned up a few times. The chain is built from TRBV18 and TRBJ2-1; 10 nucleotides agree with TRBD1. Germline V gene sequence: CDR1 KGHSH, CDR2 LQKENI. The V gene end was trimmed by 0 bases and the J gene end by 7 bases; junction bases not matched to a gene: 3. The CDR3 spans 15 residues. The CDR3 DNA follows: TGTGCCAGCTCACCACCGGGGGACAGGGGTAATGAGCAGTTCTTC. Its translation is CASSPPGDRGNEQFF.

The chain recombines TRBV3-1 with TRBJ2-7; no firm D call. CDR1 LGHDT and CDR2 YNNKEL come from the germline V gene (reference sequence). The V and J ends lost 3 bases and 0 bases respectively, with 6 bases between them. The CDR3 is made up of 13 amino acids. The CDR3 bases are TGTGCCAGCAGCCATGCCAGCTCCTACGAGCAGTACTTC. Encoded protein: CASSHASSYEQYF.

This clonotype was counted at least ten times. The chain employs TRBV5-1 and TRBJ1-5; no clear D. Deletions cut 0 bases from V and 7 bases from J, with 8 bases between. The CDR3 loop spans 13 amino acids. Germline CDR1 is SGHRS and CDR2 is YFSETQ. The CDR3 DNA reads TGCGCCAGCAGCTTGGGCCCGGGGCAGCCCCAGCATTTT. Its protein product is CASSLGPGQPQHF.

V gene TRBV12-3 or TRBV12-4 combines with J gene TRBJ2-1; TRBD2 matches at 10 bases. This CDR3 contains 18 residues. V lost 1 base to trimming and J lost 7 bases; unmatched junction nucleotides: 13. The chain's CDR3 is CASSLVGTLGLAENEQFF. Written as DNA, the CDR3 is TGTGCCAGCAGTTTAGTCGGGACGCTCGGACTAGCGGAGAATGAGCAGTTCTTC.

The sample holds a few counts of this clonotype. CDR3 region: CASSYSEAGKNIQYF. Here the CDR3 DNA reads TGTGCCAGCAGTTACTCGGAGGCTGGCAAAAACATTCAGTACTTC. The chain carries TRBV6-5 and TRBJ2-4, with D tentatively TRBD2 (5 bases). The germline V gene has CDR1 MNHEY and CDR2 SVGAGI. V dropped 0 bases and J dropped 3 bases, with 9 bases sitting between them. CDR3 length equals 15 residues.

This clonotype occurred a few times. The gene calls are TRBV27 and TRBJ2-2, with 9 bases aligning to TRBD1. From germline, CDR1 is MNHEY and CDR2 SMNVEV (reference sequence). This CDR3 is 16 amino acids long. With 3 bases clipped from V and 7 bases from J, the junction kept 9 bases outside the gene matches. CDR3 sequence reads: CASSLSRTGVFGELFF. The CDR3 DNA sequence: TGTGCCAGCAGTTTGAGCCGGACAGGGGTTTTCGGGGAGCTGTTTTTT.

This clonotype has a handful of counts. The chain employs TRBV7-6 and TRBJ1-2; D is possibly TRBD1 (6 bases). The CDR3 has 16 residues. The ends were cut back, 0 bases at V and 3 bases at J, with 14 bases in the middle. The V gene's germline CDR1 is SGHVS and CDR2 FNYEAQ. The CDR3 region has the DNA TGTGCCAGCAGCTTAGCCTCCCGGGGGGCTGACTATGGCTACACCTTC. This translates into CASSLASRGADYGYTF.

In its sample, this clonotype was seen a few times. CDR3 residues: CASSVGQLLAVGTDTQYF. CDR3 in DNA: TGTGCCAGCAGCGTAGGTCAGTTACTAGCGGTCGGGACAGATACGCAGTATTTT. The V gene is TRBV9, the J gene TRBJ2-3; 8 bases align to TRBD2. V lost 0 bases, J lost 3 bases, and 12 bases stayed unmatched. Germline loops: CDR1 SGDLS, CDR2 YYNGEE. The CDR3 runs 18 residues. Together with reference TRBV9 and TRBJ2-3, the CDR3 gives the full variable domain: DSGVTQTPKHLITATGQRVTLRCSPRSGDLSVYWYQQSLDQGLQFLIQYYNGEERAKGNILERFSAQQFPDLHSELNLSSLELGDSALYFCASSVGQLLAVGTDTQYFGPGTRLTVL.

The CDR3 DNA is TGTGCCAGCAGTTTCTGGACAGGGGGCTACGAGCAGTACTTC. Translating gives CASSFWTGGYEQYF. The chain uses TRBV12-3 or TRBV12-4 and TRBJ2-7; 10 nucleotides match TRBD1. This CDR3 is built from 14 residues. The junction had 2 bases not matched to a gene; V was cut back by 3 bases and J by 3 bases.